This T cell receptor (beta chain) is drawn from a study of response to subunit inactivated influenza vaccine. This clonotype was detected only a few times. This CDR3 has 15 amino acids. Germline V lookup: CDR1 DFQATT, CDR2 SNEGSKA (reference sequence). TCRdb analysed the RT-PCR reads with MiXCR anew, one entry per CDR3 protein. The data show roughly 540,000 distinct CDR3 sequences, under 30% seen once. The same specimen was also included in a second study, on T cells expressing NK-cell markers. That paper states: cDNA encoding TCR beta was synthesized via 5'RACE template switching incorporating UMIs. Sorted CD3+CD56-NKG2C+, CD3+CD56+NKG2C- and CD3+CD56+NKG2C+ T cells were the source of the TCR beta repertoires. Researchers report these clonotypes also headed the CD3+CD56-NKG2C+ fraction in a few donors. No clear determination of HCMV specificity was made for expanded NKG2C+ T cell clones.

Sequencing used CD4+ T cells sorted from PBMCs, obtained about 12 days after vaccination. This TCR derives from a man aged 50 to 59 who received an inactivated influenza vaccine. The genes are TRBV20-1 and TRBJ1-2, with 10 nucleotides matching TRBD1. The CDR3 DNA reads TGCAGCGGCTGGGACAGGGGCCGACTGCAGAACGGCTACACCTTC. Translating gives CSGWDRGRLQNGYTF.